The source of this T cell receptor beta chain is a study of T-cell memory formation after mild COVID-19 (dated by TCRdb to the early 2020s). Describing the broader study: TCR sequence clusters from the two donors were found to be largely donor specific. Longitudinal TCRalpha and TCRbeta repertoire sequencing tracked T-cell clones expanding and contracting after mild COVID-19 in a couple of donors. Two young, previously healthy adult volunteers, one female and one male, were included in the cohort. Results and caveats for the whole study, not just this receptor: Some responding clones were detected in pre-infection memory, suggesting pre-existing cross-reactive memory T cells joined the SARS-CoV-2 response. Balanced CD4/CD8 phenotypes were observed for clones contracting from day 15 to 85, whereas a bias towards CD4+ was observed for a second wave of clones expanding from day 15 to 37. The second-wave clones that peaked on day 37 were not confirmed to be SARS-CoV-2 specific. Contracting CD4+ clones turned up mainly in the CM and EM memory subsets, whereas EMRA was where CD8+ clones were enriched. The study covered only a couple of mild cases, and larger cohorts including severe cases with pre-infection samples were considered necessary.

The junction carries 12 bases between V and J, which are trimmed by 6 bases and 4 bases respectively. The germline V gene yields MNHNS for CDR1 and SASEGT for CDR2. From cysteine to phenylalanine, the CDR3 is 13 amino acids long. Only the CDR3 region is kept as DNA, spanning 39 bases read in frame from base 1. As for this clonotype: No antigen is known for it. No qualities accompany the bases; no much larger clone lies one base away.

Ficoll-Paque density gradient centrifugation was used to isolate PBMCs. Data came from an Illumina NovaSeq 6000. Using 5'RACE with constant-segment primers, TCRalpha and TCRbeta cDNA libraries were constructed, with sample barcodes and unique molecular identifiers added in the process. RNA was extracted from every sample with Trizol reagent. The libraries were amplified in two PCR steps, and the second step added a second sample barcode and Illumina TruSeq adapters. Libraries were sequenced on an Illumina NovaSeq with 2 x 150 bp paired-end reads. The paper's processing steps were these. Demultiplexing of reads and collapsing into UMI-guided consensus sequences were performed with migec v1.2.7. With mixcr v2.1.11, UMI consensuses were aligned to TRA and TRB V and J templates and assembled into clonotypes. A clonotype was counted as expanded or contracted only if both edgeR and NoisET called the change significant, with noise models trained on biological replicates. For edgeR calls, the thresholds were a false discovery rate-adjusted p below 0.01 and a log2 fold-change of 1. As an exploratory analysis of dynamics, PCA with hierarchical clustering was applied to max-normalized trajectories of the 1000 most abundant clonotypes. Each responding clone was given a CD4 or CD8 phenotype based on the CD4+ and CD8+ repertoires, which had been sequenced separately. The public reads were quality trimmed at Q25 with fastp and then assembled into clones with MiXCR by TCRdb, keeping productive beta chains. Rows are combined by CDR3 protein, so each entry shows the most common genes and DNA. TCRdb, rather than the study authors, made the V and J calls. The sample table lists more than 35,000 distinct CDR3 sequences, about 6.7% of them with a count of one. 0.8% to 1% of the sample lies in the top ten.

Source material: PBMCs or a T cell subset sorted from them (not recorded which). This receptor was identified in an adult who had mild COVID-19 (a few samples of this study predate the infection). The sample titles of this study are shuffled in the database, so cell type and time point are left out. The rearrangement combines TRBV6-1 with TRBJ1-2; the D gene identity is not certain. The CDR3 region: CASSERLTYGYTF. The base sequence is TGTGCCAGCAGCGAAAGACTTACCTATGGCTACACCTTC.